Listed here are 26 T cell receptor beta chains from one sample, sequenced in a study of T cell responses to AZD1222 COVID-19 vaccine. Data came from immunoSEQ multiplex PCR; TCRdb stores just in-frame clones and leaves some out. The sample includes some 130,000 clones, roughly 93% of them seen just once. The sequencing used peripheral blood, collected on day 0 of AZD1222 vaccination. The receptors were sampled from an adult in good health.

The chain employs TRBV4-2 and TRBJ1-6; D is perhaps TRBD1 (6 bases). The CDR3 has 18 amino acids. V lost 0 bases, J lost 9 bases, and 21 bases lay in between. Germline V CDR1 and CDR2: LGHNA, YNFKEQ. The CDR3 region has the DNA TGTGCCAGCAGCCAAGATCCCATAATAGGGGGGGCGCCTTCACCCCTCCACTTT. Its translation is CASSQDPIIGGAPSPLHF.

The V gene is TRBV6-2 or TRBV6-3, the J gene TRBJ1-2; no definite D call. V lost 0 bases and J lost 4, with 9 bases in between. Per germline, CDR1 MNHEY and CDR2 SVGEGT. The CDR3 totals 14 residues. CDR3 amino acids: CASSYSSGSYGYTF. The CDR3 DNA follows: TGTGCCAGCAGTTACTCTTCGGGATCCTATGGCTACACCTTC.

The J gene is TRBJ2-5, the V gene TRBV5-1; TRBD1 aligns across 10 bases. Germline V CDR1 and CDR2: SGHRS, YFSETQ. J lost 5 bases, V lost 4 bases, and 8 bases had no gene match. The CDR3 has 15 amino acids. This chain's CDR3 is CASSPRQGARETQYF. CDR3 nucleotide sequence: TGCGCCAGCAGCCCTCGACAGGGGGCGCGGGAGACCCAGTACTTC.

This rearrangement joins TRBV29-1 to TRBJ2-1, with a tentative D call TRBD2 (6 bases). The CDR3 is 14 amino acids. The germline V gene encodes CDR1 SQVTM and CDR2 ANQGSEA. The V end was cut by 5 bases, the J end by 0 bases, with 11 bases between. This chain's CDR3 is CSVLGEDSYNEQFF. For the CDR3, the DNA is TGCAGCGTTTTGGGGGAGGACTCCTACAATGAGCAGTTCTTC.

Only one count was recorded for this clone. The gene calls are TRBV29-1 and TRBJ1-1; 7 positions agree with TRBD1. Germline loops: CDR1 SQVTM, CDR2 ANQGSEA. This CDR3 is 14 amino acids long. Trimming cost V 5 bases and J 5 bases; bases outside gene matches: 11. The CDR3 sequence: CSVLTGAEWTEAFF. The CDR3 DNA sequence: TGCAGCGTTCTCACAGGGGCGGAATGGACTGAAGCTTTCTTT. Filled out from reference TRBV29-1 and TRBJ1-1, the complete variable domain reads SAVISQKPSRDICQRGTSLTIQCQVDSQVTMMFWYRQQPGQSLTLIATANQGSEATYESGFVIDKFPISRPNLTFSTLTVSNMSPEDSSIYLCSVLTGAEWTEAFFGQGTRLTVV.

The sample holds one count of this clone. The chain carries TRBV18 and TRBJ2-7; D perhaps matches TRBD1 (6 bases). This CDR3 region has 12 residues. Trimming stripped 5 bases from V and 6 bases from J, with 11 bases between. Germline V CDR1 and CDR2: KGHSH, LQKENI. The CDR3 DNA sequence: TGTGCCAGCTCAACGACAGGTTCCGAGCAGTACTTC. This gives the protein CASSTTGSEQYF.

The chain employs TRBV15 and TRBJ2-7; D not certain. Between the trimmed V and J ends, which lost 0 bases and 5 bases, there was a span of 8 bases. The CDR3 runs 13 residues. Germline V gives CDR1 LNHNV, CDR2 YYDKDF (reference sequence). DNA for the CDR3: TGTGCCACCAGCAGAGATAGTGGGGACGAGCAGTACTTC. Its protein product is CATSRDSGDEQYF.

This clone has just one count. The rearrangement links TRBV7-9 to TRBJ2-5; 10 nucleotides line up with TRBD2. V lost 3 bases, J lost 5 bases, and 9 bases stayed unmatched. CDR3 size: 16 residues. The germline V gene has CDR1 SEHNR and CDR2 FQNEAQ (reference sequence). This CDR3 reads CASSLLAGGLRETQYF. CDR3 coding DNA: TGTGCCAGCAGCTTGTTAGCGGGGGGCTTGCGGGAGACCCAGTACTTC.

The chain employs TRBV13 and TRBJ1-3; TRBD1 agrees at 7 bases. V lost 5 bases, J lost 4 bases, and 11 bases stayed unmatched. The CDR3 covers 16 residues. The V gene's germline CDR1 is PRHDT and CDR2 FYEKMQ (reference sequence). The CDR3, as DNA: TGTGCCAGCAGCCGTTTAGAGGGGGCGGCCGGAAACACCATATATTTT. This translates into CASSRLEGAAGNTIYF.

The rearrangement links TRBV27 to TRBJ1-2, with a possible D match to TRBD1 (5 bases). Between the trimmed V and J ends, which lost 0 bases and 4 bases, there was a span of 15 bases. The CDR3 is 16 amino acids. CDR1 and CDR2 (germline): MNHEY, SMNVEV (reference sequence). DNA for the CDR3: TGTGCCAGCAGTTTATCACAGGTGGGGGGATCCTATGGCTACACCTTC. It specifies CASSLSQVGGSYGYTF.

This clone was seen just once. This chain connects TRBV7-2 to TRBJ1-2; TRBD1 is a possible D gene (6 bases). Germline CDR1 and CDR2: SGHTA and FQGNSA. V was trimmed by 4 bases and J by 6 bases, leaving 15 bases between them. The CDR3 has 14 residues. The DNA of the CDR3 is TGTGCCAGCAGCTCGGCCGGGGGCTGGAATGGCTACACCTTC. Translated: CASSSAGGWNGYTF.

The chain recombines TRBV18 with TRBJ1-5; D gene unclear. The germline V gene has CDR1 KGHSH and CDR2 LQKENI. Between the trimmed V and J ends, which lost 2 bases and 2 bases, there was a span of 7 bases. The CDR3 runs 14 residues. CDR3 nucleotides: TGTGCCAGCTCACCAACGAGGGGCAATCAGCCCCAGCATTTT. Encoded protein: CASSPTRGNQPQHF.

The gene calls are TRBV7-9 and TRBJ1-5, with D tentatively TRBD1 (5 bases). Deletions cut 1 base from V and 9 bases from J, with 13 bases between. Germline V gene data show CDR1 as SEHNR and CDR2 as FQNEAQ (reference sequence). This CDR3 has 14 amino acids. The CDR3 DNA reads TGTGCCAGCAGCTTAGAGGGGTGGGGATCGCCCCAGCATTTT. Protein product: CASSLEGWGSPQHF.

The CDR3 region is CSDPRLKGYTF. In nucleotides, the CDR3 is TGCAGTGACCCTAGACTGAAGGGCTACACCTTC. The V call is TRBV20-1, the J call TRBJ1-2, with D uncertain. The germline V gene encodes CDR1 DFQATT and CDR2 SNEGSKA (reference sequence). The length of the CDR3 is 11 residues. The V and J ends lost 7 bases and 8 bases respectively, with 14 bases between them.

The chain carries TRBV10-3 and TRBJ1-2; 7 nucleotides agree with TRBD1. Trimming removed 4 bases from V and 6 bases from J; junction bases left unmatched: 11. Germline loops: CDR1 ENHRY, CDR2 SYGVKD. CDR3 size: 15 residues. CDR3 region: CAISVPGQGGDGYTF. CDR3 DNA sequence: TGTGCCATCAGTGTACCGGGGCAGGGGGGCGATGGCTACACCTTC.

The V gene is TRBV5-4, the J gene TRBJ1-4; D possibly corresponds to TRBD1 (5 bases). The CDR3 covers 14 residues. Trimming pared 0 bases from V and 4 bases from J, leaving 7 bases between. Germline V CDR1 and CDR2: SGHNT, YYREEE (reference sequence). This chain's CDR3 is CASSLGQGNEKLFF. In DNA, the CDR3 is TGTGCCAGCAGCTTGGGGCAGGGTAATGAAAAACTGTTTTTT.

The chain carries TRBV18 and TRBJ1-6; 8 bases are a match to TRBD1. The length of the CDR3 is 13 residues. J lost 9 bases, V lost 5 bases, and 3 bases had no gene match. Germline V gene lookup returns CDR1 KGHSH and CDR2 LQKENI. This CDR3 reads CASSSGGSSPLHF. CDR3 DNA: TGTGCCAGCTCATCAGGGGGCAGTTCACCCCTCCACTTT. Full variable domain (outside the CDR3, taken from reference TRBV18 and TRBJ1-6): NAGVMQNPRHLVRRRGQEARLRCSPMKGHSHVYWYRQLPEEGLKFMVYLQKENIIDESGMPKERFSAEFPKEGPSILRIQQVVRGDSAAYFCASSSGGSSPLHFGNGTRLTVT.

The gene calls are TRBV2 and TRBJ1-4, with D possibly TRBD1 on 6 matching bases. Deletions cut 4 bases from V and 7 bases from J, with 13 bases between. CDR1 SNHLY and CDR2 FYNNEI come from the germline V gene. The length of the CDR3 is 14 residues. CDR3 loop: CASSVGGVTEKLFF. Written as DNA, the CDR3 is TGTGCCAGCAGTGTAGGGGGAGTTACTGAAAAACTGTTTTTT.

This sequence joins TRBV5-1 and TRBJ2-5; D is possibly TRBD2 (5 bases). This CDR3 contains 14 residues. Germline V gene data show CDR1 as SGHRS and CDR2 as YFSETQ. Trimming took off 1 base at V and 3 bases at J, with 10 bases between the two ends. CDR3 nucleotide sequence: TGCGCCAGCAGCTTGTCCGCAGCGGAAGAGACCCAGTACTTC. This gives the protein CASSLSAAEETQYF.

The rearrangement links TRBV6-6 to TRBJ2-7, with D perhaps TRBD2 (6 bases). V gave up 7 bases and J gave up 6 bases, with 19 bases separating them. CDR3 length equals 14 residues. Germline loops: CDR1 MNHNY, CDR2 SVGAGI (reference sequence). CDR3 sequence: CASISGGARREQYF. The CDR3 region has the DNA TGTGCCAGCATCTCAGGCGGGGCACGGCGCGAGCAGTACTTC.

The gene calls are TRBV7-2 and TRBJ1-2; TRBD1 is a possible D gene (5 bases). With 1 base removed from V and 2 bases from J, the gap between germline ends came to 11 bases. This CDR3 contains 15 residues. Looked up from germline, CDR1 is SGHTA and CDR2 is FQGNSA. This CDR3 reads CASSLVPGPNYGYTF. DNA for the CDR3: TGTGCCAGCAGCTTAGTCCCAGGGCCCAACTATGGCTACACCTTC.

The rearrangement links TRBV6-5 to TRBJ2-7; 7 bases agree with TRBD2. Looked up from germline, CDR1 is MNHEY and CDR2 is SVGAGI. V shed 2 bases, J shed 6 bases, and the junction held 4 bases outside the gene matches. The CDR3 extends over 13 amino acids. DNA of the CDR3: TGTGCCAGCAGTTACGGGGGGGGAACCGAGCAGTACTTC. This translates into CASSYGGGTEQYF.

The chain couples TRBV27 to TRBJ1-4, with 7 bases identical to TRBD1. Germline trimming cut 3 bases from V and 12 bases from J; bases unmatched to any gene: 10. CDR3 length equals 14 residues. Germline V CDR1 and CDR2: MNHEY, SMNVEV (reference sequence). CDR3 sequence reads: CASSFTGERSELFF. The CDR3 DNA is TGTGCCAGCAGTTTTACAGGGGAAAGATCAGAACTGTTTTTT.

The chain uses TRBV11-2 and TRBJ1-1; D remains ambiguous. Germline-derived CDR1 and CDR2 are SGHAT and FQNNGV. This CDR3 has 15 residues. Trimming removed 6 bases from V and 0 bases from J, with 14 bases in between. CDR3 sequence (DNA): TGTGCCAGCAGTTATGGACCAAGGTTGAACACTGAAGCTTTCTTT. Translation: CASSYGPRLNTEAFF. The whole variable domain, filled in from reference TRBV11-2 and TRBJ1-1, reads EAGVAQSPRYKIIEKRQSVAFWCNPISGHATLYWYQQILGQGPKLLIQFQNNGVVDDSQLPKDRFSAERLKGVDSTLKIQPAKLEDSAVYLCASSYGPRLNTEAFFGQGTRLTVV.

The chain has TRBV7-9 and TRBJ2-5; D gene uncertain. Germline V lookup: CDR1 SEHNR, CDR2 FQNEAQ (reference sequence). The length of the CDR3 is 14 residues. Trimming took 5 bases from V and 2 from J, leaving 12 bases between them. In nucleotides, the CDR3 is TGTGCCAGCAGCCCCGACAAACGTCAAGAGACCCAGTACTTC. Protein product: CASSPDKRQETQYF.

This chain joins TRBV7-2 and TRBJ1-2, with D maybe TRBD1 (5 bases). This CDR3 has 13 amino acids. V was shortened by 3 bases and J by 4 bases, with 9 bases between the two germline ends. Germline loops: CDR1 SGHTA, CDR2 FQGNSA. The CDR3 DNA reads as TGTGCCAGCAGCTTGGGGCAGAGCTATGGCTACACCTTC. Residues: CASSLGQSYGYTF. The full variable domain, its missing parts supplied by reference TRBV7-2 and TRBJ1-2, is GAGVSQSPSNKVTEKGKDVELRCDPISGHTALYWYRQSLGQGLEFLIYFQGNSAPDKSGLPSDRFSAERTGGSVSTLTIQRTQQEDSAVYLCASSLGQSYGYTFGSGTRLTVV.